The rows below give T cell receptor beta chains drawn from one sample of a study of blood T cell repertoires in COVID-19. Produced via immunoSEQ multiplex PCR; TCRdb's table is partial and in-frame only. Of some 100,000 clones listed, around 85% are singletons. Material: peripheral blood. Source of these receptors: a human donor in a cohort sampled during active COVID-19. Each CDR3 is given with its conserved first and last residue. The order of the fields is V gene, J gene, clone size, D gene, CDR3 protein, CDR3 DNA. The D gene is left open where the match is weak. Only part of the rows carry a size: once, few, many, or a class if the clone is expanded.

V gene: TRBV19
J gene: TRBJ1-2
clone size: NA
D gene: NA
CDR3 protein: CASSILGQRRHWELYGYTF
CDR3 DNA: TGTGCCAGTAGTATACTGGGACAACGACGTCATTGGGAACTTTATGGCTACACCTTC

V gene: TRBV5-6
J gene: TRBJ2-3
clone size: NA
D gene: TRBD1
CDR3 protein: CASVRDRGYTQYF
CDR3 DNA: TGTGCCAGCGTCCGGGACAGGGGGTATACGCAGTATTTT

V gene: TRBV29-1
J gene: TRBJ1-1
clone size: NA
D gene: NA
CDR3 protein: CSARDIGKNTEAFF
CDR3 DNA: TGCAGCGCCCGGGACATAGGAAAGAACACTGAAGCTTTCTTT

V gene: TRBV9
J gene: TRBJ2-1
clone size: once
D gene: TRBD2
CDR3 protein: CASSVTSGSEQFF
CDR3 DNA: TGTGCCAGCAGCGTGACTAGCGGGAGTGAGCAGTTCTTC

V gene: TRBV18
J gene: TRBJ2-7
clone size: NA
D gene: NA
CDR3 protein: CASSLAYEQYF
CDR3 DNA: TGTGCCAGCTCACTAGCCTACGAGCAGTACTTC

V gene: TRBV10-2
J gene: TRBJ1-5
clone size: few
D gene: TRBD1
CDR3 protein: CASSRDSPVSMSNQPQHF
CDR3 DNA: TGCGCCAGCAGCCGGGACAGCCCAGTAAGCATGAGCAATCAGCCCCAGCATTTT

V gene: TRBV5-8
J gene: TRBJ2-3
clone size: NA
D gene: NA
CDR3 protein: CALPRGGIGDTQYF
CDR3 DNA: TGTGCCCTACCCCGAGGAGGGATCGGAGATACGCAGTATTTT

V gene: TRBV4-2
J gene: TRBJ1-2
clone size: once
D gene: NA
CDR3 protein: CASSPLQGVGGYTF
CDR3 DNA: TGTGCCAGCAGCCCATTACAGGGCGTAGGCGGCTACACCTTC

V gene: TRBV23-1
J gene: TRBJ2-2
clone size: NA
D gene: NA
CDR3 protein: CASTQVQAGELFF
CDR3 DNA: TGCGCCAGCACCCAGGTCCAGGCCGGGGAGCTGTTTTTT

V gene: TRBV19
J gene: TRBJ1-1
clone size: NA
D gene: TRBD1
CDR3 protein: CASSRQGRGNTEAFF
CDR3 DNA: TGTGCCAGTAGCAGACAGGGGCGGGGGAACACTGAAGCTTTCTTT

V gene: TRBV19
J gene: TRBJ2-3
clone size: NA
D gene: TRBD2
CDR3 protein: CASSIDRLAGLTDTQYF
CDR3 DNA: TGTGCCAGTAGTATAGACCGACTAGCGGGTCTCACAGATACGCAGTATTTT

V gene: TRBV7-8
J gene: TRBJ1-6
clone size: NA
D gene: TRBD1
CDR3 protein: CASSLEGAIYNSPLHF
CDR3 DNA: TGTGCCAGCAGCTTAGAGGGGGCGATTTATAATTCACCCCTCCACTTT

V gene: TRBV5-1
J gene: TRBJ2-6
clone size: NA
D gene: NA
CDR3 protein: CASSPAGASGANVLTF
CDR3 DNA: TGCGCCAGCAGCCCGGCGGGGGCCTCTGGGGCCAACGTCCTGACTTTC

V gene: TRBV12-5
J gene: TRBJ2-2
clone size: once
D gene: NA
CDR3 protein: CASGRQAANTGELFF
CDR3 DNA: TGTGCTAGTGGAAGACAGGCCGCGAACACCGGGGAGCTGTTTTTT

V gene: TRBV6-2/TRBV6-3
J gene: TRBJ1-2
clone size: NA
D gene: TRBD1
CDR3 protein: CASSYPDRENYGYTF
CDR3 DNA: TGTGCCAGCAGTTACCCGGACAGGGAGAACTATGGCTACACCTTC

V gene: TRBV4-1
J gene: TRBJ1-2
clone size: once
D gene: TRBD1
CDR3 protein: CASSRQGVDGYTF
CDR3 DNA: TGCGCCAGCAGCCGCCAGGGGGTTGATGGCTACACCTTC

V gene: TRBV6-6
J gene: TRBJ1-1
clone size: NA
D gene: NA
CDR3 protein: CASSYLSGVETEAFF
CDR3 DNA: TGTGCCAGCAGTTACCTCAGCGGGGTGGAAACTGAAGCTTTCTTT

V gene: TRBV18
J gene: TRBJ1-2
clone size: NA
D gene: NA
CDR3 protein: CASSPYSDRISVPYTF
CDR3 DNA: TGTGCCAGCTCACCCTACTCTGACAGGATAAGTGTCCCCTACACCTTC

V gene: TRBV6-2/TRBV6-3
J gene: TRBJ2-1
clone size: NA
D gene: TRBD2
CDR3 protein: CASSYPLGGGINNEQFF
CDR3 DNA: TGTGCCAGCAGTTACCCCTTGGGGGGGGGTATCAACAATGAGCAGTTCTTC

V gene: TRBV4-3
J gene: TRBJ1-2
clone size: NA
D gene: NA
CDR3 protein: CASSQVGGGSNYGYTF
CDR3 DNA: TGCGCCAGCAGCCAAGTTGGGGGGGGCAGCAACTATGGCTACACCTTC

V gene: TRBV2
J gene: TRBJ1-1
clone size: NA
D gene: NA
CDR3 protein: CASSERGTNTEAFF
CDR3 DNA: TGTGCCAGCAGTGAAAGGGGGACGAACACTGAAGCTTTCTTT

V gene: TRBV7-9
J gene: TRBJ2-5
clone size: NA
D gene: NA
CDR3 protein: CASSLRTLKETQYF
CDR3 DNA: TGTGCCAGCAGCTTAAGGACATTAAAAGAGACCCAGTACTTC

V gene: TRBV9
J gene: TRBJ2-1
clone size: NA
D gene: TRBD1
CDR3 protein: CASTYDRAGYNEQFF
CDR3 DNA: TGTGCCAGCACCTATGACAGGGCCGGCTACAATGAGCAGTTCTTC

V gene: TRBV19
J gene: TRBJ1-1
clone size: NA
D gene: TRBD1
CDR3 protein: CASSLTGGVTEAFF
CDR3 DNA: TGTGCCAGTAGCCTCACAGGGGGCGTCACTGAAGCTTTCTTT

V gene: TRBV5-4
J gene: TRBJ2-7
clone size: few
D gene: NA
CDR3 protein: CASSLGGTESYEQYF
CDR3 DNA: TGTGCCAGCAGCTTAGGGGGGACAGAGTCCTACGAGCAGTACTTC

V gene: TRBV7-8
J gene: TRBJ2-1
clone size: once
D gene: TRBD2
CDR3 protein: CASSLPGLAGMGYNEQFF
CDR3 DNA: TGTGCCAGCAGCTTACCGGGACTAGCGGGAATGGGCTACAATGAGCAGTTCTTC

V gene: TRBV7-8
J gene: TRBJ2-2
clone size: NA
D gene: TRBD1
CDR3 protein: CASSLGQVWAGELFF
CDR3 DNA: TGTGCCAGCAGCTTGGGACAGGTCTGGGCCGGGGAGCTGTTTTTT

V gene: TRBV3-1/TRBV3-2
J gene: TRBJ2-7
clone size: NA
D gene: TRBD1
CDR3 protein: CASSQGSGTGTYEQYF
CDR3 DNA: TGTGCCAGCAGCCAAGGCTCCGGGACAGGGACCTACGAGCAGTACTTC

V gene: TRBV5-4
J gene: TRBJ2-5
clone size: NA
D gene: TRBD1
CDR3 protein: CASSPSDRGQETQYF
CDR3 DNA: TGTGCCAGCAGCCCCTCGGACAGGGGGCAGGAGACCCAGTACTTC

V gene: TRBV9
J gene: TRBJ2-7
clone size: NA
D gene: TRBD1
CDR3 protein: CASSGGQGPIEQYF
CDR3 DNA: TGTGCCAGCAGCGGAGGACAGGGGCCCATCGAGCAGTACTTC

V gene: TRBV11-3
J gene: TRBJ1-5
clone size: NA
D gene: NA
CDR3 protein: CASSLRYGNQPQHF
CDR3 DNA: TGTGCCAGCAGCCTAAGATATGGCAATCAGCCCCAGCATTTT

V gene: TRBV30
J gene: TRBJ1-5
clone size: NA
D gene: NA
CDR3 protein: CAWSTDQGRQPQHF
CDR3 DNA: TGTGCCTGGAGTACAGATCAGGGGAGACAGCCCCAGCATTTT

V gene: TRBV19
J gene: TRBJ1-6
clone size: NA
D gene: NA
CDR3 protein: CASSIHGDSPLHF
CDR3 DNA: TGTGCCAGTAGTATACACGGGGATTCACCCCTCCACTTT

V gene: TRBV18
J gene: TRBJ1-1
clone size: NA
D gene: NA
CDR3 protein: CASSLGQTEAFF
CDR3 DNA: TGTGCCAGCTCCCTCGGACAGACAGAAGCTTTCTTT

V gene: TRBV30
J gene: TRBJ1-6
clone size: once
D gene: TRBD1
CDR3 protein: CAWSRNRGFNSPLHF
CDR3 DNA: TGTGCCTGGAGTCGGAACAGGGGGTTTAATTCACCCCTCCACTTT

V gene: TRBV5-1
J gene: TRBJ2-2
clone size: NA
D gene: TRBD2
CDR3 protein: CASSFQGLAAGELFF
CDR3 DNA: TGCGCCAGCAGCTTCCAGGGACTAGCTGCCGGGGAGCTGTTTTTT

V gene: TRBV2
J gene: TRBJ1-2
clone size: NA
D gene: TRBD1
CDR3 protein: CASSYGQAVGGYTF
CDR3 DNA: TGTGCCAGCAGTTACGGACAGGCCGTAGGAGGCTACACCTTT

V gene: TRBV11-3
J gene: TRBJ2-7
clone size: NA
D gene: TRBD2
CDR3 protein: CASSSGLALEQYF
CDR3 DNA: TGTGCCAGCAGCTCGGGACTAGCGCTCGAGCAGTACTTC

V gene: TRBV6-5
J gene: TRBJ1-4
clone size: few
D gene: NA
CDR3 protein: CASRNRDFMGKLFF
CDR3 DNA: TGTGCCAGCAGAAACCGGGACTTCATGGGAAAACTGTTTTTT

V gene: TRBV5-5
J gene: TRBJ2-3
clone size: NA
D gene: NA
CDR3 protein: CASGRSTDTQYF
CDR3 DNA: TGTGCCAGCGGCAGAAGCACAGATACGCAGTATTTT

V gene: TRBV2
J gene: TRBJ2-3
clone size: NA
D gene: NA
CDR3 protein: CASSTRLTDTQYF
CDR3 DNA: TGTGCCAGCAGTACCCGACTCACAGATACGCAGTATTTT